A single sample gave rise to the 32 T cell receptor beta chains below, sequenced in a study of CD8 T cells in ankylosing spondylitis. Study results and limitations: In ankylosing spondylitis blood, a motif of eight highly homologous TCR beta variants appeared characteristic.

TCRdb re-derived calls from the 5' RACE reads in MiXCR, one entry per CDR3 protein. The top ten hold less than 0.65% of the sample, which has some 840,000 distinct CDR3 sequences, about an eighth seen once. For these receptors, no antigen is known. Source material: blood, either unsorted or a sorted T cell fraction (not recorded which). All receptors come from a male donor with ankylosing spondylitis.

V gene TRBV6-5 combines with J gene TRBJ2-6; D call uncertain. There are 16 residues in the CDR3. The V end lost 0 bases, the J end lost 2 bases, and 8 bases lay between the germline ends. Germline-derived CDR1 and CDR2 are MNHEY and SVGAGI. CDR3 protein: CASSYSVTAGANVLTF. Written as DNA, the CDR3 is TGTGCCAGCAGTTACTCGGTCACAGCTGGGGCCAACGTCCTGACTTTC.

This clonotype was counted between two and nine times. The chain employs TRBV4-3 and TRBJ2-7; 9 bases line up with TRBD2. CDR1 and CDR2 (germline): LGHNA, YSLEER. V lost 0 bases, J lost 3 bases, and 9 bases stayed unmatched. This CDR3 comprises 17 residues. The CDR3 is CASSQDTPGLAVYEQYF. The CDR3, as DNA: TGCGCCAGCAGCCAAGATACGCCGGGACTAGCCGTCTACGAGCAGTACTTC.

The gene calls are TRBV7-3 and TRBJ2-3; D possibly matches TRBD1 or TRBD2 (5 bases each). In germline, CDR1 is SGHTA, CDR2 FQGTGA. The CDR3 is made up of 13 amino acids. Trimming removed 5 bases from V and 5 bases from J, with 11 bases in between. CDR3 sequence (DNA): TGTGCCAGCAGCCCCGAGAGGGGAGATACGCAGTATTTT. Protein: CASSPERGDTQYF.

This chain joins TRBV20-1 and TRBJ2-7, with 8 bases matching TRBD1. The CDR3 is made up of 14 amino acids. Germline CDR1 reads DFQATT; CDR2 reads SNEGSKA (reference sequence). The V gene end was trimmed by 5 bases and the J gene end by 4 bases; junction bases not matched to a gene: 10. The CDR3 bases are TGCAGTGCTTCCGCAGGGACAGGCCTTTACGAGCAGTACTTC. Residues: CSASAGTGLYEQYF.

This clonotype occurred a few times. The genes are TRBV7-9 and TRBJ2-6; D remains ambiguous. V lost 5 bases, J lost 0 bases, and 14 bases lay in between. The CDR3 covers 17 residues. The germline CDR1 and CDR2 sequences are SEHNR and FQNEAQ (reference sequence). CDR3 bases: TGTGCCAGCAGCCCACGACTGCCTCCCTCTGGGGCCAACGTCCTGACTTTC. It encodes CASSPRLPPSGANVLTF.

In its sample, this clonotype was seen many times. The CDR3 protein is CASSPGQGMEQYF. CDR3 nucleotides: TGCGCCAGCAGCCCCGGACAGGGAATGGAGCAGTACTTC. The genes are TRBV5-1 and TRBJ2-7; 8 nucleotides align to TRBD1. V shed 4 bases, J shed 7 bases, and the junction held 7 bases outside the gene matches. This CDR3 is built from 13 residues. Germline CDR1 SGHRS, CDR2 YFSETQ. The full variable domain, completed using reference TRBV5-1 and TRBJ2-7, is KAGVTQTPRYLIKTRGQQVTLSCSPISGHRSVSWYQQTPGQGLQFLFEYFSETQRNKGNFPGRFSGRQFSNSRSEMNVSTLELGDSALYLCASSPGQGMEQYFGPGTRLTVT.

The sample holds a few counts of this clonotype. This sequence joins TRBV5-1 and TRBJ2-1, with 9 bases lining up with TRBD2. CDR1 is SGHRS, CDR2 YFSETQ, per germline. CDR3 size: 17 residues. J was trimmed by 7 bases and V by 0 bases; bases with no gene match: 11. The CDR3 protein is CASSLAASGIFWNEQFF. The DNA for the CDR3 is TGCGCCAGCAGCTTGGCGGCTAGCGGGATCTTTTGGAATGAGCAGTTCTTC.

This clonotype was observed a few times. J is TRBJ2-1 and V is TRBV20-1; D may be TRBD1 (5 bases). In germline, CDR1 is DFQATT, CDR2 SNEGSKA (reference sequence). This CDR3 spans 13 amino acids. V lost 7 bases to trimming and J lost 2 bases, with 12 bases between them. This CDR3 is CSGGPDTYNEQFF. The CDR3, as DNA: TGCAGTGGGGGCCCGGACACCTACAATGAGCAGTTCTTC.

This clonotype was seen only a few times. The chain joins TRBV10-3 to TRBJ1-3; D is uncertain. Germline V gives CDR1 ENHRY, CDR2 SYGVKD. The CDR3 runs to 15 residues. V gave up 2 bases and J gave up 4 bases, with 12 bases separating them. The CDR3 DNA reads TGTGCCATCAGTGAGGATCAGGCAGTGGGAAACACCATATATTTT. Translation gives CAISEDQAVGNTIYF.

V is TRBV28 and J is TRBJ2-5; 7 bases are a match to TRBD2. The germline gives CDR1 MDHEN, CDR2 SYDVKM. V lost 2 bases, J lost 5 bases, and 8 bases stayed unmatched. CDR3 length: 15 residues. The CDR3 nucleotides read TGTGCCAGCAGTTTAACCGGACTAGTGGCCGAGACCCAGTACTTC. Residues: CASSLTGLVAETQYF.

The chain has TRBV6-5 and TRBJ2-7; D is tentatively TRBD1 or TRBD2 (5 bases each). Germline V gene lookup returns CDR1 MNHEY and CDR2 SVGAGI. The V and J ends lost 2 bases and 0 bases respectively, with 17 bases between them. There are 17 residues in the CDR3. The DNA for the CDR3 is TGTGCCAGCAGTTACGGGGCAGGGAGTGGGACCTCCTACGAGCAGTACTTC. Protein sequence: CASSYGAGSGTSYEQYF.

This clonotype was observed at least ten times. This chain connects TRBV10-3 to TRBJ2-7, with 8 bases lining up with TRBD1. Germline assignment: CDR1 ENHRY and CDR2 SYGVKD. After removal of 6 bases from V and 4 bases from J, the junction contained 8 bases not matched to a gene. CDR3 size: 14 residues. The CDR3 protein is CAIRKSRDRYEQYF. The CDR3 region has the DNA TGTGCCATCAGAAAAAGCCGGGACAGGTACGAGCAGTACTTC.

As concerns this clonotype: Because the CDR3's place on the DNA is in doubt, the DNA is left out and the CDR3 is given as listed by TCRdb. The chain carries TRBV12-3 or TRBV12-4 and TRBJ2-2; the DNA was not compared with TRBD1, the D call given in the table. The CDR3 spans 16 amino acids, including both terminal residues. This chain's CDR3 is CASSFDRGAVFWQLFF.

The gene calls are TRBV6-4 and TRBJ2-6; 13 bases align to TRBD2. Germline lookup yields CDR1 MRHNA and CDR2 SNTAGT. This CDR3 contains 19 residues. Trimming at V came to 3 bases and at J to 2 bases, leaving 7 bases not matched to a gene. CDR3 DNA sequence: TGTGCCAGCAGTGATCGTTTTGGACTAGCGGGAGCTGGGGCCAACGTCCTGACTTTC. Translation gives CASSDRFGLAGAGANVLTF.

V usage is TRBV9 and J usage is TRBJ1-1, with 9 bases lining up with TRBD1. This CDR3 is built from 16 residues. Germline V gene sequence: CDR1 SGDLS, CDR2 YYNGEE. Trimming cost V 0 bases and J 2 bases; bases outside gene matches: 5. The CDR3 is CASSVAGTGSNTEAFF. CDR3 DNA: TGTGCCAGCAGCGTAGCGGGGACAGGGTCCAACACTGAAGCTTTCTTT.

CDR3 sequence: CSASGGGLPSYEQYF. CDR3 DNA: TGCAGTGCTAGCGGGGGGGGCCTACCCTCCTACGAGCAGTACTTC. The chain joins TRBV20-1 to TRBJ2-7; 8 nucleotides agree with TRBD2. Germline lookup yields CDR1 DFQATT and CDR2 SNEGSKA (reference sequence). The V and J ends lost 3 bases and 0 bases, in that order; junction bases with no gene match: 7. CDR3 length: 15 amino acids.

The chain couples TRBV7-9 to TRBJ2-4; D ambiguous. Between the trimmed V and J ends, which lost 5 bases and 0 bases, there was a span of 8 bases. There are 14 residues in the CDR3. The germline gives CDR1 SEHNR, CDR2 FQNEAQ (reference sequence). The CDR3 DNA reads TGTGCCAGCAGCCCGGGTGTAGCCAAAAACATTCAGTACTTC. The encoded protein is CASSPGVAKNIQYF.

The chain joins TRBV29-1 to TRBJ1-1; D perhaps matches TRBD1 (5 bases). This CDR3 is 14 amino acids long. In germline, CDR1 is SQVTM, CDR2 ANQGSEA. The ends were cut back, 2 bases at V and 1 base at J, with 11 bases in the middle. CDR3: CSVERGLTNTEAFF. CDR3 bases: TGCAGCGTTGAAAGGGGACTGACGAACACTGAAGCTTTCTTT.

This clonotype was recorded at least ten times. The chain employs TRBV7-2 and TRBJ1-2; weak D call: TRBD1 (5 bases). Trimming took off 5 bases at V and 4 bases at J, with 11 bases between the two ends. CDR3 size: 13 residues. The germline CDR1 and CDR2 sequences are SGHTA and FQGNSA. The CDR3 DNA follows: TGTGCCAGCAGCCCACAGGTTTCCTATGGCTACACCTTC. Translated, it gives CASSPQVSYGYTF.

This clonotype showed up just a few times. The chain carries TRBV10-3 and TRBJ2-7; 9 bases are a match to TRBD1. J was trimmed by 2 bases and V by 6 bases; bases with no gene match: 8. The germline V gene has CDR1 ENHRY and CDR2 SYGVKD. The CDR3 has 15 residues. CDR3 sequence: CAIRGNRGQAYEQYF. The CDR3 DNA reads as TGTGCCATCAGGGGTAACAGGGGGCAAGCCTACGAGCAGTACTTC.

CDR3: CASSFHRTSGPNAEQFF. The DNA for the CDR3 is TGTGCCAGCAGTTTCCACCGAACTAGCGGCCCAAACGCTGAGCAGTTCTTC. The rearrangement links TRBV6-2 or TRBV6-3 to TRBJ2-1, with 8 nucleotides matching TRBD2. This CDR3 region has 17 residues. Trimming cost V 4 bases and J 9 bases; bases outside gene matches: 17. Germline V CDR1 and CDR2: MNHEY, SVGEGT.

The table lists this clonotype with a few counts. The chain couples TRBV29-1 to TRBJ2-1; TRBD1 agrees at 10 bases. J gave up 2 bases and V 7 bases, and 14 bases lay outside the gene matches. Germline CDR1 and CDR2: SQVTM and ANQGSEA. This CDR3 is built from 17 residues. CDR3 nucleotide sequence: TGCAGCGCCCTCAGATTCCGGGACAGGGGTCCCTACAATGAGCAGTTCTTC. Protein: CSALRFRDRGPYNEQFF.

The DNA for the CDR3 is TGTGCCAGCAGCATCGGTCTTTTGGGTGGCTACACCTTC. Protein product: CASSIGLLGGYTF. The chain recombines TRBV7-2 with TRBJ1-2; the D is unclear. The germline CDR1 and CDR2 sequences are SGHTA and FQGNSA. V dropped 5 bases and J dropped 7 bases, with 14 bases sitting between them. CDR3 length equals 13 residues.

At least ten counts were recorded for this clonotype. The chain couples TRBV7-2 to TRBJ2-2; either TRBD1 or TRBD2 may fit D (5 bases each). The CDR3 extends over 15 amino acids. Trimming took 5 bases from V and 5 from J, leaving 15 bases between them. Germline V CDR1 and CDR2: SGHTA, FQGNSA. The CDR3 region is CASSLYGTQTGELFF. Here the CDR3 DNA reads TGTGCCAGCAGCCTCTACGGGACGCAGACCGGGGAGCTGTTTTTT.

The chain combines TRBV7-2 with TRBJ2-4; possibly TRBD2 for D (6 bases). CDR1 is SGHTA and CDR2 is FQGNSA in the germline V gene. Trimming left V 1 base short and J 11 bases short, with 12 bases between. CDR3 length: 13 amino acids. CDR3 region: CASSLEGTLVQYF. Written as DNA, the CDR3 is TGTGCCAGCAGCTTAGAAGGGACTTTAGTTCAGTACTTC.

This clonotype was counted ten times or more. This chain links TRBV20-1 with TRBJ1-4; D remains ambiguous. Germline V CDR1 and CDR2: DFQATT, SNEGSKA (reference sequence). Trimming cost V 6 bases and J 4 bases, with 15 bases left between them. This CDR3 is built from 14 residues. DNA of the CDR3: TGCAGTGCCACACTAGGTAGCCTTAATGAAAAACTGTTTTTT. Amino acids: CSATLGSLNEKLFF.

Ten or more counts support this clonotype. The gene calls are TRBV9 and TRBJ2-7; D is unresolved. Germline V gene sequence: CDR1 SGDLS, CDR2 YYNGEE. The CDR3 is 14 amino acids. The V end lost 0 bases, the J end lost 0 bases, and 7 bases lay between the germline ends. This CDR3 reads CASSVVPVSYEQYF. The CDR3 DNA is TGTGCCAGCAGCGTAGTCCCAGTCTCCTACGAGCAGTACTTC.

This clonotype was recorded a few times. The chain links TRBV7-2 to TRBJ1-1; 8 nucleotides line up with TRBD1. The CDR3 length is 13 residues. CDR1 and CDR2 from the germline V gene are SGHTA and FQGNSA. Trimming cost V 5 bases and J 8 bases; bases outside gene matches: 7. DNA of the CDR3: TGTGCCAGCAGCATAGACAGGGGAGGCGAAGCTTTCTTT. It specifies CASSIDRGGEAFF.

This clonotype has only a few counts. This chain connects TRBV27 to TRBJ2-1, with 10 positions matching TRBD2. The J segment lost 0 bases and the V segment lost 8 bases, leaving 7 bases of the junction unmatched. The CDR3 is 16 residues long. Germline CDR1 reads MNHEY; CDR2 reads SMNVEV (reference sequence). The CDR3 region is CASRGLAINSYNEQFF. The DNA of the CDR3 is TGTGCCAGCCGGGGACTAGCGATTAACTCCTACAATGAGCAGTTCTTC.

The table lists this clonotype with many counts. The rearrangement links TRBV28 to TRBJ1-5, with 7 bases aligning to TRBD1. The germline CDR1 and CDR2 sequences are MDHEN and SYDVKM. CDR3 length: 14 residues. V trimming: 5 bases; J trimming: 9 bases; junction bases outside the gene matches: 10. The CDR3 nucleotides are TGTGCCAGCAGTCCGCAACAGGGGTCCCGGCCCCAGCATTTT. This sequence encodes CASSPQQGSRPQHF.

This clonotype was counted many times. The chain has TRBV29-1 and TRBJ1-1, with 8 bases fitting TRBD1. The V segment lost 6 bases and the J segment 1 base; nucleotides outside the gene matches: 7. The CDR3 spans 14 residues. Germline V gene sequence: CDR1 SQVTM, CDR2 ANQGSEA. CDR3 sequence reads: CSVANRGRNTEAFF. Written as DNA, the CDR3 is TGCAGCGTAGCAAACAGGGGGAGGAACACTGAAGCTTTCTTT.

This clonotype was counted a few times. This chain links TRBV20-1 with TRBJ2-1; 10 bases are shared with TRBD2. Germline-derived CDR1 and CDR2 are DFQATT and SNEGSKA (reference sequence). V lost 0 bases and J lost 6; bases outside the gene matches: 8. This CDR3 comprises 16 residues. Here the CDR3 reads CSARDLSGRALNEQFF. As DNA, the CDR3 is TGCAGTGCTAGAGATCTAAGCGGGAGGGCCCTCAATGAGCAGTTCTTC.